This T cell receptor beta chain was captured in a study of cytomegalovirus exposure and HLA in healthy donors. The CDR3 totals 16 residues. CDR1 is SGHRS and CDR2 is YFSETQ in the germline V gene. V lost 1 base to trimming and J lost 3 bases; unmatched junction nucleotides: 5. In regard to this clone: Its antigen is not identified.

Findings and caveats of the study: Sequences of the TCR beta chain were said to predict the HLA-A and HLA-B alleles of most subjects accurately.

The PCR contained 60 Vbeta and 13 Jbeta primers. TCRdb's table, derived via immunoSEQ multiplex PCR, lists solely in-frame clones and lacks some. The table shows fewer than 150,000 clones, with roughly 79% occurring only once. This clonotype was sampled from a man aged 25-40 years in good health and CMV-seronegative. J is TRBJ2-5 and V is TRBV5-1, with TRBD2 matching over 11 bases. Sequenced input: PBMCs. The CDR3 bases are TGCGCCAGCAGCTTGAGGGCTAGCGGGGGGAAAGAGACCCAGTACTTC. Protein product: CASSLRASGGKETQYF.